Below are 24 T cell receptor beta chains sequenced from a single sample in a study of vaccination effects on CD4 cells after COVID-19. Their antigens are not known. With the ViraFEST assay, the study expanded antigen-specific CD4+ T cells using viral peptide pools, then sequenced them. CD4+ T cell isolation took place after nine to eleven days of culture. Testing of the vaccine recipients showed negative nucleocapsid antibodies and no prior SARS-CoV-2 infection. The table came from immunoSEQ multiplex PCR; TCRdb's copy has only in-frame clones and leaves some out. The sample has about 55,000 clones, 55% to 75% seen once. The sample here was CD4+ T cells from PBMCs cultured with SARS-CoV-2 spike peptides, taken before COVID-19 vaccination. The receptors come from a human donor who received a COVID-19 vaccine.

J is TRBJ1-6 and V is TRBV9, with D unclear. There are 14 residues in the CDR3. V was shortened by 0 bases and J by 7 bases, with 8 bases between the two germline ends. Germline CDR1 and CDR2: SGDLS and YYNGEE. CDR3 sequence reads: CASSVEPANSPLHF. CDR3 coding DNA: TGTGCCAGCAGCGTAGAACCGGCCAATTCACCCCTCCACTTT.

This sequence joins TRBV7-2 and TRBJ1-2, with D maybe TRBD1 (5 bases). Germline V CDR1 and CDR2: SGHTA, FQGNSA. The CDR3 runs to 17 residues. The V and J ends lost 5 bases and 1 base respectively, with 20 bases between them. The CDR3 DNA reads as TGTGCCAGCAGCCTGGAGGGACGGCGGGCCCATAACTATGGCTACACCTTC. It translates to CASSLEGRRAHNYGYTF.

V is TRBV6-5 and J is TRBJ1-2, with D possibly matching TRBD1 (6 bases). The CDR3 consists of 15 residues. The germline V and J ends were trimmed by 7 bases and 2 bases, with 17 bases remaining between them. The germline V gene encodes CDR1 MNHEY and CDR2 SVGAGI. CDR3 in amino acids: CASIPTGAGNYGYTF. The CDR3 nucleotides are TGTGCCAGCATCCCGACAGGTGCGGGGAACTATGGCTACACCTTC.

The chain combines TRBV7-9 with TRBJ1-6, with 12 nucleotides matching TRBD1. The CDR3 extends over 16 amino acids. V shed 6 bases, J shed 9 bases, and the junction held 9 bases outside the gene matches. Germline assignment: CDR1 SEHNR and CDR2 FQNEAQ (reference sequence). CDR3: CASRPGQGALRSPLHF. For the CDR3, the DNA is TGTGCCAGCAGACCGGGACAGGGGGCCTTGCGTTCACCCCTCCACTTT. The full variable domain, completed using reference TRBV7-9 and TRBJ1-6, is DTGVSQNPRHKITKRGQNVTFRCDPISEHNRLYWYRQTLGQGPEFLTYFQNEAQLEKSRLLSDRFSAERPKGSFSTLEIQRTEQGDSAMYLCASRPGQGALRSPLHFGNGTRLTVT.

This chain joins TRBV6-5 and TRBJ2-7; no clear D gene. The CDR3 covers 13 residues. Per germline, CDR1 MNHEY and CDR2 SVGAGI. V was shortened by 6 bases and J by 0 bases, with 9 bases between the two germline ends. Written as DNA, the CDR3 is TGTGCCAGCAGGACACGGAGCTCCTACGAGCAGTACTTC. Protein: CASRTRSSYEQYF.

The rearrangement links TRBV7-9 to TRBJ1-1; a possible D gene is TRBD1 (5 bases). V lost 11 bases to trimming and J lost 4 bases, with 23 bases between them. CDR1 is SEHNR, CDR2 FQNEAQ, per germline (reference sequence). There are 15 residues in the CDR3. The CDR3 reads CAVGVRRSSGTEAFF. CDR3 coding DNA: TGTGCCGTAGGGGTGCGACGGTCGAGCGGCACTGAAGCTTTCTTT.

DNA of the CDR3: TGTGCCAGCGCTAAGGGGGGGCCTAACTATGGCTACACCTTC. Translated, it gives CASAKGGPNYGYTF. V is TRBV13 and J is TRBJ1-2; the D gene is possibly TRBD1 (6 bases). V lost 8 bases to trimming and J lost 0 bases, with 13 bases between them. The CDR3 runs to 14 residues. Germline V CDR1 and CDR2: PRHDT, FYEKMQ (reference sequence).

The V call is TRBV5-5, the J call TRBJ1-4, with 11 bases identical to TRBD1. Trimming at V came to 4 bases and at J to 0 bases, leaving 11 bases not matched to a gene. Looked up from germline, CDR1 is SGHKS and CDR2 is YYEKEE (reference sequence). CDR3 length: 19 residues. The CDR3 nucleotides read TGTGCCAGCAGCCAAACAACCGGGACAGGGGGTGCAACTAATGAAAAACTGTTTTTT. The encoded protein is CASSQTTGTGGATNEKLFF.

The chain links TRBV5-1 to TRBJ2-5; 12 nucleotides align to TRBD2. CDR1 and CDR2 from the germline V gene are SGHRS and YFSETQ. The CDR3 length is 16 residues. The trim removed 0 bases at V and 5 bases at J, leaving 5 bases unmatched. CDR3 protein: CASSLGSSGRDETQYF. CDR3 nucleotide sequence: TGCGCCAGCAGCTTGGGGTCTAGCGGGAGGGATGAGACCCAGTACTTC.

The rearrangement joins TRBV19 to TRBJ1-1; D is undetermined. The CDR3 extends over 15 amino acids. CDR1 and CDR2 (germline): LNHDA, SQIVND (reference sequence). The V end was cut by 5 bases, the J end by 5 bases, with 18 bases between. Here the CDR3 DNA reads TGTGCCAGTAGTGTTCGTTCCTTGAGTCTGACTGAAGCTTTCTTT. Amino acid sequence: CASSVRSLSLTEAFF.

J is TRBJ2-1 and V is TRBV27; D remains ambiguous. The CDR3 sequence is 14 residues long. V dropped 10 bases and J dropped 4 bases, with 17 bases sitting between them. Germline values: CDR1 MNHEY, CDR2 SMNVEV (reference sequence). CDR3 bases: TGTGCCACCCGGTATGAGGTTGGGTACAATGAGCAGTTCTTC. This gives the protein CATRYEVGYNEQFF.

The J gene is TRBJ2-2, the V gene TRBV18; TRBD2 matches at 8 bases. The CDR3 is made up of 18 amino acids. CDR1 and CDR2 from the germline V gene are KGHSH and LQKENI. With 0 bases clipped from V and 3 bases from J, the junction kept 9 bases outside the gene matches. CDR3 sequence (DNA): TGTGCCAGCTCACCACCCACGACCGGGACTAGGGACACCGGGGAGCTGTTTTTT. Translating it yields CASSPPTTGTRDTGELFF.

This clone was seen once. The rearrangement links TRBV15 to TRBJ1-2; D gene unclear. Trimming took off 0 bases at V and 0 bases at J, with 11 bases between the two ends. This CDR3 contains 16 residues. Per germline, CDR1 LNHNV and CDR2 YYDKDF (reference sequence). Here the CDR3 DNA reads TGTGCCACCAGCAGAGATCGGGTAGGGACTAACTATGGCTACACCTTC. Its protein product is CATSRDRVGTNYGYTF.

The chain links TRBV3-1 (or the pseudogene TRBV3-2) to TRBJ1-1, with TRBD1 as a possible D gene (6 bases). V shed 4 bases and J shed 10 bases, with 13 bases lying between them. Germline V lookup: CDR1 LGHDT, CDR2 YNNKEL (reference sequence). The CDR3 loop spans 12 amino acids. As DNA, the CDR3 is TGTGCCAGCAGCCCTCGAGGGGGAGTAGCTTTCTTT. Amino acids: CASSPRGGVAFF.

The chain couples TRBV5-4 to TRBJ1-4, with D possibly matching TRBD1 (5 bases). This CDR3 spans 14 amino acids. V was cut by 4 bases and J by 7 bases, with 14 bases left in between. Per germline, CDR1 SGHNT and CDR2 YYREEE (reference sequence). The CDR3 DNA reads TGTGCCAGCAGCCCAAGGGTGGGGGGTGAAAAACTGTTTTTT. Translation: CASSPRVGGEKLFF. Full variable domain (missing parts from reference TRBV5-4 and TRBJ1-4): ETGVTQSPTHLIKTRGQQVTLRCSSQSGHNTVSWYQQALGQGPQFIFQYYREEENGRGNFPPRFSGLQFPNYSSELNVNALELDDSALYLCASSPRVGGEKLFFGSGTQLSVL.

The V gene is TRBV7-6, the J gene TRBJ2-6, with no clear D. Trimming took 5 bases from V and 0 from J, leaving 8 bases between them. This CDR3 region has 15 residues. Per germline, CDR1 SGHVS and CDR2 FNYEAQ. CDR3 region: CASSRPGSGANVLTF. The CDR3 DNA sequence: TGTGCCAGCAGCCGTCCGGGCTCTGGGGCCAACGTCCTGACTTTC.

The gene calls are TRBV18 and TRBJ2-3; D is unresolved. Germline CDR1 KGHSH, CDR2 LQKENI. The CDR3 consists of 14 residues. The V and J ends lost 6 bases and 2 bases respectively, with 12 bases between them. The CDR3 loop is CASSLSLATDTQYF. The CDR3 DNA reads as TGTGCCAGCTCGCTCAGTCTCGCCACAGATACGCAGTATTTT.

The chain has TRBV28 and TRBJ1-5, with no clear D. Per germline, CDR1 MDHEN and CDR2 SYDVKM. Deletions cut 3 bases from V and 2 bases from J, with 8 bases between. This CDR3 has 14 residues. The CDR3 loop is CASSLGSGNQPQHF. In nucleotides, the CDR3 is TGTGCCAGCAGTTTGGGGTCAGGCAATCAGCCCCAGCATTTT.

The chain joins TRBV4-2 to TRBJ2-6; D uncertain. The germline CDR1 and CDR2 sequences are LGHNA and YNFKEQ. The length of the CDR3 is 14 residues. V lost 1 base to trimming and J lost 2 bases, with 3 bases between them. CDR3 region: CASSQATGANVLTF. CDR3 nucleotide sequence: TGTGCCAGCAGCCAAGCGACTGGGGCCAACGTCCTGACTTTC.

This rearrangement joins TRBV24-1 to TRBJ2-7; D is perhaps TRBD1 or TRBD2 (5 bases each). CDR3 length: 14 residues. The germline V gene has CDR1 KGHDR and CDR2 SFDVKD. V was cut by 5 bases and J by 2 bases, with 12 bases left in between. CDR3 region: CATSVRDRPYEQYF. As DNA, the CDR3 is TGTGCCACCAGTGTAAGGGACCGTCCCTACGAGCAGTACTTC.

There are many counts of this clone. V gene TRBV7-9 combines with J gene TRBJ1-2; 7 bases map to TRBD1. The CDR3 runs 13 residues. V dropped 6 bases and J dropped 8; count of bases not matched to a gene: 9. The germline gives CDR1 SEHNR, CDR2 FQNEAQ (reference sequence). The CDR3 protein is CASRPKTGWGYTF. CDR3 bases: TGTGCCAGCAGACCGAAGACAGGGTGGGGCTACACCTTC.

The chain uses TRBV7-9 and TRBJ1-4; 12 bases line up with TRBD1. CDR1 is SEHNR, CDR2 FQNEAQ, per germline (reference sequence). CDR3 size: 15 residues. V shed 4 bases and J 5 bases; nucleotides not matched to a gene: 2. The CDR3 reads CASSWGQGANEKLFF. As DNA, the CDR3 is TGTGCCAGCAGCTGGGGACAGGGGGCGAATGAAAAACTGTTTTTT.

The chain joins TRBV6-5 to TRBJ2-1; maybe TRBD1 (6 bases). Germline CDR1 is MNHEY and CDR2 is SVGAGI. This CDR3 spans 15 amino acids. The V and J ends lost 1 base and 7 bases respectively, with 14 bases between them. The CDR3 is CASSYFPGTGNEQFF. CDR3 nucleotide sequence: TGTGCCAGCAGTTACTTCCCTGGAACAGGGAATGAGCAGTTCTTC.

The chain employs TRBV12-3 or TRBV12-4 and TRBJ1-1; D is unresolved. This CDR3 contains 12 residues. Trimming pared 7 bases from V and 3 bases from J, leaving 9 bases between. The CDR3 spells CASTGQYTEAFF. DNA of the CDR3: TGTGCCAGCACCGGGCAGTACACTGAAGCTTTCTTT.